This TCR beta chain is from a study of CD8+ T cells in alopecia areata (dated by TCRdb to 2016 to 2019). Looking at the study overall: Treated patients were enrolled in an open-label pilot trial of oral tofacitinib, 5 to 10 mg twice daily, for moderate-to-severe alopecia areata. Patients received tofacitinib for 6 to 18 months and were then followed off drug for 6 months to check for delayed response and recurrence. To study T cell clonal expansion in alopecia areata, the researchers applied high-throughput TCRbeta sequencing to both the C3H/HeJ mouse model and human patients. Human TCRbeta sequencing covered scalp tissue and sorted CD4+ and CD8+ peripheral blood T cells from patchy and totalis/universalis alopecia areata patients and healthy controls. Biopsies were taken from tofacitinib-treated patients at baseline and at 4 and 24 weeks of treatment, and a later scalp biopsy was taken in several of the tofacitinib-treated patients. Scalp clonality was compared across normal scalp (n=4), patchy alopecia areata scalp (n=8), and alopecia totalis/universalis scalp (n=8). RNA came from the PAXgene miRNA kit for fixed scalp, the miRNeasy kit for PBMCs, and the RNeasy kit for mouse skin. immunoSEQ multiplex PCR using 35 Vbeta forward primers and 13 Jbeta reverse primers was used to amplify TCRbeta CDR3 regions.

Overall study results and their limits: Shared TCR sequences between patients were less evident than in mice, which may be partly attributable to HLA diversity in the patient population. Compared with normal scalp, lesional scalp had higher clonality and more expanded CD8+ clones, particularly in alopecia totalis/universalis, a pattern that suggests antigenic drive. Unlike mouse skin, where gammadelta T cells dominate, normal human skin contains resident alphabeta T cells that get sequenced too, which complicates analysis of the scalp TCR repertoire.

This sample's time point label indicates: baseline before oral tofacitinib. Lesional scalp punch biopsies and peripheral blood were collected from alopecia areata patients. PBMCs were isolated by density centrifugation and stained for CD3, CD4 and CD8, and CD4+ and CD8+ T cells were sorted on a FACSAria. In the case of this clone: Its cognate antigen has yet to be identified. No much larger clonotype is one base removed from it; base qualities were not supplied.

Looking up the germline V gene yields CDR1 SGHDT and CDR2 YYEEEE. Ends trimmed: V by 4 bases, J by 7 bases; bases unmatched to a gene: 7. The CDR3, from cysteine to phenylalanine, totals 14 residues. Only the CDR3 DNA stays, 42 bases, in frame from base 1. The library was made by the immunoSEQ multiplex PCR assay. RNA was extracted from all samples and reverse transcribed into cDNA, which served as template for TCR sequencing. First-strand cDNA was synthesized using SuperScript III with a 2:1 mix of oligo-dT and random hexamers. A synthetic immune receptor repertoire was used to measure amplification bias, and any remaining bias was corrected computationally. The source study handled its data this way. After raw reads were preprocessed to remove errors, the CDR3 was defined following IMGT conventions as running from the conserved cysteine to phenylalanine. Clonality was computed by normalizing Shannon entropy by log2 of the number of productive unique TCRs and subtracting the result from 1. Scalp TCRbeta sequences were cross-referenced with sorted blood CD4 and CD8 repertoires so that the CD4 or CD8 identity of scalp clones could be inferred. TCRdb retrieved this table from immuneACCESS and kept in-frame rearrangements only. Not all clones are present; in checked studies, unresolved V genes account for under half, and no reason is known for the remainder. That table furnishes V, J and clone size, whereas the DNA furnished D and trimming. The sample profile shows some 56,000 clones; 96% of them were found once. The ten top clones hold roughly 26% of the sample.

This TCR was recovered from a human donor with alopecia areata. The chain uses TRBV5-6 and TRBJ2-7, with TRBD1 identical over 11 junction bases. This sample comprised CD8+ T cells sorted from blood, obtained at week 0. The CDR3 protein sequence reads: CASSAGQGAREQYF. The DNA sequence follows: TGTGCCAGCAGCGCCGGACAGGGGGCAAGAGAGCAGTACTTC.